This T cell receptor beta chain originates from a study of T cells in Graves' hyperthyroidism and ophthalmopathy. Regarding the study as a whole: The model's output predicted ophthalmopathy at a median of approximately 6.5 months prior to onset. Using 13 V-J features, a model discriminated ophthalmopathy from stable hyperthyroidism.

On this clonotype itself: Its antigen is still unknown.

Trimming left V 3 bases short and J 3 bases short, with 20 bases between. The CDR3 covers 16 residues. Germline V gives CDR1 GTSNPN, CDR2 SVGIG (reference sequence). Stability of Graves' hyperthyroidism was defined as absent ophthalmopathy progression within 18 months. It was 10 ml of fresh peripheral blood that supplied the PBMCs. Researchers took RNA transcripts and amplified the TCR beta CDR3 regions from them. HTBI primers were the set used in a first-round RT-PCR of the TCR CDR3. TCRdb re-called the multiplex PCR reads through MiXCR, storing one row per CDR3 protein. Of around 500,000 distinct CDR3 sequences listed, about 15% are singletons.

The sequence was collected from a woman between 35 and 50 years old with Graves' hyperthyroidism. What was sequenced was blood. The chain is built from TRBV30 and TRBJ1-2, with a possible D match to TRBD1 (5 bases). The CDR3, as DNA: TGTGCCTGGAGGCTGGGTACGAGTGGGGGGGACTATGGCTACACCTTC. It codes for CAWRLGTSGGDYGYTF. The full variable domain, rest sourced from reference TRBV30 and TRBJ1-2, is SQTIHQWPATLVQPVGSPLSLECTVEGTSNPNLYWYRQAAGRGLQLLFYSVGIGQISSEVPQNLSASRPQDRQFILSSKKLLLSDSGFYLCAWRLGTSGGDYGYTFGSGTRLTVV.